The clone carrying this TCR beta chain was observed many times. The antigen is unknown. Germline CDR1 is SGHVS and CDR2 is FNYEAQ. V gave up 3 bases and J gave up 4 bases; unmatched junction bases: 13. This CDR3 comprises 18 residues. This sample was included in a study of T cell repertoires in cytomegalovirus infection. On the study more broadly: Indicated by public TCR beta signatures were CMV infection and matching HLA type. General study results and limits: Based on cumulative public TCR beta family frequency, carriers of CMV plus the relevant HLA were identified. Dominating the ex vivo response were TCR beta clonotypes that were CMV-specific and HLA-C-restricted.

TCRdb fed the reads into MiXCR, producing one record per CDR3 protein. The profile covers some 150,000 distinct CDR3 sequences, with 5.5% to 8% appearing a single time and about a sixth taken by the ten largest. The J gene is TRBJ2-3, the V gene TRBV7-6, with 10 bases identical to TRBD2. The source is a human donor in good health (CMV status not recorded). Some clones in this sample may be carry-over from other donors' samples. Sequencing was done on a sample of PBMCs. CDR3 coding DNA: TGTGCCAGCAGCTTCCAGGCTAGCGGGGGCCTCGGAGCAGATACGCAGTATTTT. This encodes CASSFQASGGLGADTQYF.